This TCR beta chain emerged from a study of metastatic and nonmetastatic thyroid tumors. Thyroid surgery was preceded by no treatment in any patient. TCRdb reprocessed the PCR reads using MiXCR. The profile shows about 8,000 clones, roughly 25% of them singletons. There are many counts of this clone. The CDR3 length is 15 residues. Germline V CDR1 and CDR2: SGDLS, YYNGEE. V lost 4 bases and J 0 bases, leaving 13 bases between the germline ends. The TCR comes from a female donor with papillary thyroid cancer or a benign thyroid nodule (not recorded which). Some clones in this sample may be carry-over from other donors' samples. The sample consisted of tumor tissue. The chain recombines TRBV9 with TRBJ1-1, with D tentatively TRBD1 (6 bases). CDR3 amino acids: CASSPRTVMNTEAFF. CDR3 bases: TGTGCCAGCAGCCCCCGGACAGTTATGAACACTGAAGCTTTCTTT.